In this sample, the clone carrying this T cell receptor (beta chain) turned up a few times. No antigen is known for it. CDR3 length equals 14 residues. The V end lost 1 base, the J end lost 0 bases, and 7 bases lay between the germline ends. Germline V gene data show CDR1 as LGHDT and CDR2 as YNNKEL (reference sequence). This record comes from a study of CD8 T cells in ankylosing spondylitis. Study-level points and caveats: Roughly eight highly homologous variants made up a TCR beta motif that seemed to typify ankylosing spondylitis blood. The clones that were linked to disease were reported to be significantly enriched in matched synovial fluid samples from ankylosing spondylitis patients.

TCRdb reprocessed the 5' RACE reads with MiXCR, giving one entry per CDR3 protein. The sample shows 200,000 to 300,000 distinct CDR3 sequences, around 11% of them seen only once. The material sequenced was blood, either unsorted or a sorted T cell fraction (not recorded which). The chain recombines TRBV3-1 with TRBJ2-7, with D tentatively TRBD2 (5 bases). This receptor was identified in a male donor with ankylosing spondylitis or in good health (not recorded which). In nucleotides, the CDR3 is TGTGCCAGCAGCCAAGGAGGGAACTCCTACGAGCAGTACTTC. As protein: CASSQGGNSYEQYF.